The rows below give T cell receptor beta chains drawn from one sample of a study of beta chain features in type 1 diabetes. Repertoires were generated with immunoSEQ multiplex PCR, while TCRdb's copy carries only in-frame clones and drops some. The sample yields 100,000 to 150,000 clones, approximately 16% seen once. The specimen was central memory CD4+ T cells from blood. All receptors derive from a man aged 30 to 45 with type 1 diabetes. Both conserved end residues are part of each CDR3. The D gene is left open where the match is weak. Clone size is stated in some rows and not others, as once, few, many or a class when expanded.

cdr3_length: 14
v_call: TRBV27
j_call: TRBJ2-3
d_call: NA
clone_size: few
cdr3_aa: CASSLAGPADTQYF
cdr3_nt: TGTGCCAGCAGTTTGGCAGGTCCTGCAGATACGCAGTATTTT

cdr3_length: 13
v_call: TRBV7-6
j_call: TRBJ1-1
d_call: NA
clone_size: NA
cdr3_aa: CASSPWTGETAFF
cdr3_nt: TGTGCCAGCAGCCCCTGGACCGGGGAGACAGCTTTCTTT

cdr3_length: 16
v_call: TRBV4-2
j_call: TRBJ2-3
d_call: NA
clone_size: few
cdr3_aa: CASSQVGGESTDTQYF
cdr3_nt: TGTGCCAGCAGCCAAGTGGGAGGAGAGAGCACAGATACGCAGTATTTT

cdr3_length: 13
v_call: TRBV7-9
j_call: TRBJ1-4
d_call: NA
clone_size: NA
cdr3_aa: CASSFLDEEKLFF
cdr3_nt: TGTGCCAGCAGCTTCCTGGATGAGGAAAAACTGTTTTTT

cdr3_length: 12
v_call: TRBV30
j_call: TRBJ1-3
d_call: NA
clone_size: NA
cdr3_aa: CAWSEAGHTIYF
cdr3_nt: TGTGCCTGGAGTGAGGCAGGGCACACCATATATTTT

cdr3_length: 13
v_call: TRBV11-2
j_call: TRBJ1-2
d_call: TRBD1
clone_size: few
cdr3_aa: CASSQDRTYGYTF
cdr3_nt: TGTGCCAGCAGCCAGGACAGGACTTATGGCTACACCTTC

cdr3_length: 14
v_call: TRBV28
j_call: TRBJ2-1
d_call: TRBD2
clone_size: NA
cdr3_aa: CASGSGGTHNEQFF
cdr3_nt: TGTGCCAGCGGAAGCGGGGGCACTCACAATGAGCAGTTCTTC

cdr3_length: 15
v_call: TRBV5-1
j_call: TRBJ1-4
d_call: TRBD1
clone_size: NA
cdr3_aa: CASSSRQGTNEKLFF
cdr3_nt: TGCGCCAGCAGCTCTAGACAGGGGACAAATGAAAAACTGTTTTTT

cdr3_length: 16
v_call: TRBV7-2
j_call: TRBJ2-5
d_call: TRBD2
clone_size: NA
cdr3_aa: CASSATSGGARETQYF
cdr3_nt: TGTGCCAGCAGCGCCACTAGCGGGGGGGCCCGAGAGACCCAGTACTTC

cdr3_length: 17
v_call: TRBV5-1
j_call: TRBJ1-1
d_call: TRBD1
clone_size: NA
cdr3_aa: CASSSQLGTGGFAEAFF
cdr3_nt: TGCGCCAGCAGCTCCCAGCTGGGGACAGGGGGGTTTGCTGAAGCTTTCTTT

cdr3_length: 15
v_call: TRBV7-2
j_call: TRBJ1-1
d_call: TRBD1
clone_size: NA
cdr3_aa: CASSTEGQRNTEAFF
cdr3_nt: TGTGCCAGCAGCACCGAGGGACAGAGAAACACTGAAGCTTTCTTT

cdr3_length: 14
v_call: TRBV27
j_call: TRBJ2-7
d_call: NA
clone_size: few
cdr3_aa: CASSLLQGTDEQYF
cdr3_nt: TGTGCCAGCAGTTTATTACAGGGTACCGACGAGCAGTACTTC

cdr3_length: 15
v_call: TRBV13
j_call: TRBJ2-1
d_call: TRBD2
clone_size: few
cdr3_aa: CASSLGASGDGEQFF
cdr3_nt: TGTGCCAGCAGCTTAGGGGCTAGCGGGGATGGTGAGCAGTTCTTC

cdr3_length: 16
v_call: TRBV29-1
j_call: TRBJ2-3
d_call: TRBD2
clone_size: many
cdr3_aa: CSVEKATSGGADTQYF
cdr3_nt: TGCAGCGTTGAGAAGGCTACGAGCGGGGGGGCAGATACGCAGTATTTT

cdr3_length: 15
v_call: TRBV18
j_call: TRBJ2-7
d_call: TRBD1
clone_size: NA
cdr3_aa: CASSPTGTVSYEQYF
cdr3_nt: TGTGCCAGCTCACCCACCGGGACAGTTTCCTACGAGCAGTACTTC

cdr3_length: 16
v_call: TRBV7-2
j_call: TRBJ1-4
d_call: NA
clone_size: NA
cdr3_aa: CASRKNGGTTNEKLFF
cdr3_nt: TGTGCCAGCAGAAAGAATGGGGGGACAACTAATGAAAAACTGTTTTTT

cdr3_length: 15
v_call: TRBV6-1
j_call: TRBJ2-2
d_call: NA
clone_size: few
cdr3_aa: CASRSGAGNTGELFF
cdr3_nt: TGTGCCAGCAGATCAGGCGCGGGAAACACCGGGGAGCTGTTTTTT

cdr3_length: 14
v_call: TRBV2
j_call: TRBJ1-5
d_call: TRBD1
clone_size: NA
cdr3_aa: CASSATGESQPQHF
cdr3_nt: TGTGCCAGCAGTGCGACAGGGGAGAGTCAGCCCCAGCATTTT

cdr3_length: 15
v_call: TRBV18
j_call: TRBJ1-3
d_call: TRBD1
clone_size: NA
cdr3_aa: CASSPLGTGGNTIYF
cdr3_nt: TGTGCCAGCTCACCCCTCGGGACAGGTGGAAACACCATATATTTT

cdr3_length: 11
v_call: TRBV2
j_call: TRBJ2-5
d_call: NA
clone_size: few
cdr3_aa: CASGTQETQYF
cdr3_nt: TGTGCCAGCGGTACTCAAGAGACCCAGTACTTC

cdr3_length: 13
v_call: TRBV10-3
j_call: TRBJ2-7
d_call: TRBD1
clone_size: few
cdr3_aa: CAIRGTAAYEQYF
cdr3_nt: TGTGCCATCAGAGGGACAGCCGCCTACGAGCAGTACTTC

cdr3_length: 13
v_call: TRBV11-1
j_call: TRBJ1-2
d_call: NA
clone_size: NA
cdr3_aa: CASSLGDNYGYTF
cdr3_nt: TGTGCCAGCAGCTTGGGGGACAACTATGGCTACACCTTC

cdr3_length: 13
v_call: TRBV7-9
j_call: TRBJ1-1
d_call: TRBD1
clone_size: few
cdr3_aa: CASSLQGVTEAFF
cdr3_nt: TGTGCCAGCAGTTTACAGGGGGTCACTGAAGCTTTCTTT

cdr3_length: 11
v_call: TRBV20-1
j_call: TRBJ2-7
d_call: NA
clone_size: NA
cdr3_aa: CSASRDYEQYF
cdr3_nt: TGCAGTGCTAGTAGAGACTACGAGCAGTACTTC

cdr3_length: 14
v_call: TRBV6-5
j_call: TRBJ2-1
d_call: NA
clone_size: few
cdr3_aa: CASSYGGYNNEQFF
cdr3_nt: TGTGCCAGCAGTTACGGTGGATACAACAATGAGCAGTTCTTC

cdr3_length: 13
v_call: TRBV6-6
j_call: TRBJ1-2
d_call: NA
clone_size: few
cdr3_aa: CASSQGYMDGYTF
cdr3_nt: TGTGCCAGCAGTCAGGGGTACATGGACGGCTACACCTTC

cdr3_length: 12
v_call: TRBV28
j_call: TRBJ1-1
d_call: NA
clone_size: many
cdr3_aa: CASSRRNTEAFF
cdr3_nt: TGTGCCAGCAGCCGTCGGAACACTGAAGCTTTCTTT

cdr3_length: 15
v_call: TRBV2
j_call: TRBJ2-5
d_call: TRBD2
clone_size: few
cdr3_aa: CASGGLAGPGETQYF
cdr3_nt: TGTGCCAGCGGGGGACTAGCGGGGCCGGGAGAGACCCAGTACTTC

cdr3_length: 17
v_call: TRBV29-1
j_call: TRBJ1-2
d_call: TRBD1
clone_size: NA
cdr3_aa: CSVATGEQMVASYGYTF
cdr3_nt: TGCAGCGTCGCCACAGGGGAACAGATGGTTGCGTCCTATGGCTACACCTTC

cdr3_length: 15
v_call: TRBV7-2
j_call: TRBJ2-1
d_call: NA
clone_size: NA
cdr3_aa: CASSPTTSWDNEQFF
cdr3_nt: TGTGCCAGCAGCCCAACGACTAGTTGGGACAATGAGCAGTTCTTC

cdr3_length: 18
v_call: TRBV19
j_call: TRBJ2-2
d_call: TRBD2
clone_size: few
cdr3_aa: CASSKRLAGPSGTGELFF
cdr3_nt: TGTGCCAGTAGTAAGCGACTAGCGGGCCCTTCGGGCACCGGGGAGCTGTTTTTT

cdr3_length: 13
v_call: TRBV11-1
j_call: TRBJ1-5
d_call: NA
clone_size: few
cdr3_aa: CASSGQSDQPQHF
cdr3_nt: TGTGCCAGCAGCGGACAGTCAGATCAGCCCCAGCATTTT

cdr3_length: 11
v_call: TRBV29-1
j_call: TRBJ1-6
d_call: NA
clone_size: NA
cdr3_aa: CSVEVGSALHF
cdr3_nt: TGCAGCGTTGAAGTCGGGTCAGCCCTCCACTTT

cdr3_length: 14
v_call: TRBV7-8
j_call: TRBJ1-2
d_call: NA
clone_size: few
cdr3_aa: CASSLVQDSYGYTF
cdr3_nt: TGTGCCAGCAGCTTAGTCCAGGATTCCTATGGCTACACCTTC

cdr3_length: 16
v_call: TRBV9
j_call: TRBJ2-2
d_call: TRBD2
clone_size: few
cdr3_aa: CASSVSSGGYTGELFF
cdr3_nt: TGTGCCAGCAGCGTGTCTAGCGGGGGCTACACCGGGGAGCTGTTTTTT

cdr3_length: 19
v_call: TRBV28
j_call: TRBJ2-6
d_call: NA
clone_size: few
cdr3_aa: CASSLRAGRPASGANVLTF
cdr3_nt: TGTGCCAGCAGTTTACGAGCAGGGCGCCCAGCTTCTGGGGCCAACGTCCTGACTTTC

cdr3_length: 15
v_call: TRBV9
j_call: TRBJ2-3
d_call: NA
clone_size: few
cdr3_aa: CASSVETGRADTQYF
cdr3_nt: TGTGCCAGCAGCGTAGAAACAGGTCGGGCAGATACGCAGTATTTT

cdr3_length: 14
v_call: TRBV30
j_call: TRBJ2-5
d_call: TRBD1
clone_size: NA
cdr3_aa: CAWRTTGASETQYF
cdr3_nt: TGTGCCTGGAGAACTACAGGGGCGTCGGAGACCCAGTACTTC

cdr3_length: 15
v_call: TRBV7-2
j_call: TRBJ1-6
d_call: NA
clone_size: few
cdr3_aa: CASSPPRGSNSPLHF
cdr3_nt: TGTGCCAGCAGTCCCCCGAGGGGATCTAATTCACCCCTCCACTTT

cdr3_length: 17
v_call: TRBV11-2
j_call: TRBJ2-4
d_call: NA
clone_size: few
cdr3_aa: CASSLDSRGSSKNIQYF
cdr3_nt: TGTGCCAGCAGCTTAGATAGTAGGGGCTCATCCAAAAACATTCAGTACTTC

cdr3_length: 13
v_call: TRBV7-2
j_call: TRBJ2-5
d_call: NA
clone_size: NA
cdr3_aa: CASSLPGKETQYF
cdr3_nt: TGTGCCAGCAGCTTACCAGGAAAAGAGACCCAGTACTTC

cdr3_length: 13
v_call: TRBV29-1
j_call: TRBJ2-7
d_call: NA
clone_size: NA
cdr3_aa: CSVEVSAGSWEYF
cdr3_nt: TGCAGCGTTGAAGTCTCGGCAGGGAGTTGGGAGTACTTC

cdr3_length: 15
v_call: TRBV7-9
j_call: TRBJ2-6
d_call: NA
clone_size: few
cdr3_aa: CASSNNRVGANVLTF
cdr3_nt: TGTGCCAGCAGCAATAACAGGGTAGGGGCCAACGTCCTGACTTTC

cdr3_length: 12
v_call: TRBV4-3
j_call: TRBJ2-7
d_call: NA
clone_size: few
cdr3_aa: CASSTRPYEQYF
cdr3_nt: TGCGCCAGCAGCACCCGGCCCTACGAGCAGTACTTC

cdr3_length: 15
v_call: TRBV7-2
j_call: TRBJ2-7
d_call: TRBD1
clone_size: NA
cdr3_aa: CASSFHDRDSYEQYF
cdr3_nt: TGTGCCAGCAGCTTTCACGACAGGGATTCCTACGAGCAGTACTTC

cdr3_length: 12
v_call: TRBV30
j_call: TRBJ2-7
d_call: NA
clone_size: NA
cdr3_aa: CAWSSESYEQYF
cdr3_nt: TGTGCCTGGAGTTCAGAGTCCTACGAGCAGTACTTC

cdr3_length: 14
v_call: TRBV9
j_call: TRBJ1-1
d_call: NA
clone_size: few
cdr3_aa: CASSPRAMDTEAFF
cdr3_nt: TGTGCCAGCAGCCCCCGGGCGATGGACACTGAAGCTTTCTTT

cdr3_length: 15
v_call: TRBV4-2
j_call: TRBJ1-2
d_call: NA
clone_size: NA
cdr3_aa: CASSQDLFSHYGYTF
cdr3_nt: TGTGCCAGCAGCCAAGATCTATTCAGCCACTATGGCTACACCTTC

cdr3_length: 13
v_call: TRBV13
j_call: TRBJ2-7
d_call: TRBD1
clone_size: few
cdr3_aa: CASSLTGLDEQYF
cdr3_nt: TGTGCCAGCAGCTTGACAGGGCTGGACGAGCAGTACTTC